Below, 12 T cell receptor beta chains from the same sample are listed, as sequenced in a study of T-cell memory formation after mild COVID-19. TCRdb passed the 5' RACE reads through MiXCR, listing each CDR3 protein once. The sample carries approximately 400,000 distinct CDR3 sequences, roughly a quarter recorded once. The sequenced sample was PBMCs or a T cell subset sorted from them (not recorded which). Receptors were obtained from an adult woman who had mild COVID-19 (a few samples of this study predate the infection). Cell type and time point are not known.

The gene calls are TRBV2 and TRBJ2-3; 8 bases agree with TRBD1. The ends lost 6 bases at V and 4 bases at J; junction bases unmatched: 12. Looked up from germline, CDR1 is SNHLY and CDR2 is FYNNEI. This CDR3 is 16 amino acids long. CDR3 sequence: CASRAPDREVSDTQYF. CDR3 DNA: TGTGCCAGCAGGGCTCCGGACAGGGAAGTTTCAGATACGCAGTATTTT.

V usage is TRBV20-1 and J usage is TRBJ2-5; D is perhaps TRBD1 (6 bases). The CDR3 loop spans 15 amino acids. The V end was cut by 4 bases, the J end by 3 bases, with 18 bases between. Germline lookup yields CDR1 DFQATT and CDR2 SNEGSKA (reference sequence). The CDR3 here is CSATLGQRPEETQYF. DNA of the CDR3: TGCAGTGCTACGCTCGGACAGCGGCCCGAAGAGACCCAGTACTTC.

This clonotype was seen only a few times. V is TRBV3-1 and J is TRBJ1-1; 7 bases line up with TRBD1. CDR3 size: 15 residues. The J segment lost 2 bases and the V segment lost 6 bases, leaving 9 bases of the junction unmatched. Germline CDR1 LGHDT, CDR2 YNNKEL (reference sequence). CDR3 region: CASRAKQGPNTEAFF. Here the CDR3 DNA reads TGTGCCAGCAGGGCAAAACAGGGGCCAAACACTGAAGCTTTCTTT.

This sequence joins TRBV20-1 and TRBJ2-7; tentative D call: TRBD1 (6 bases). Germline lookup yields CDR1 DFQATT and CDR2 SNEGSKA (reference sequence). This CDR3 spans 14 amino acids. Trimming shortened V by 5 bases and J by 3 bases, and 17 bases separated the two germline ends. DNA of the CDR3: TGCAGTGCTGAGGAGACCGGACAGCACTACGAGCAGTACTTC. Protein sequence: CSAEETGQHYEQYF.

The rearrangement uses TRBV7-9 and TRBJ2-5; D not certain. CDR1 is SEHNR and CDR2 is FQNEAQ in the germline V gene (reference sequence). The CDR3 sequence is 13 residues long. V was trimmed by 3 bases and J by 2 bases, leaving 7 bases between them. The CDR3 here is CASSFMGQETQYF. The CDR3 nucleotides read TGTGCCAGCAGCTTCATGGGGCAAGAGACCCAGTACTTC.

This chain uses TRBV9 with TRBJ1-6, with TRBD1 matching over 11 bases. V was pared by 2 bases and J by 6 bases, with 7 bases of the junction left unmatched. The CDR3 totals 17 residues. Germline V gene lookup returns CDR1 SGDLS and CDR2 YYNGEE. Written as DNA, the CDR3 is TGTGCCAGCAGCGTCTCTGGGACAGGGGGACTTAATTCACCCCTCCACTTT. Translating it yields CASSVSGTGGLNSPLHF. Full variable domain (rest looked up from reference TRBV9 and TRBJ1-6): DSGVTQTPKHLITATGQRVTLRCSPRSGDLSVYWYQQSLDQGLQFLIQYYNGEERAKGNILERFSAQQFPDLHSELNLSSLELGDSALYFCASSVSGTGGLNSPLHFGNGTRLTVT.

The table lists this clonotype with a few counts. The V and J genes are TRBV7-6 and TRBJ2-3; TRBD2 matches at 8 bases. Germline lookup yields CDR1 SGHVS and CDR2 FNYEAQ. The CDR3 is made up of 15 amino acids. With 3 bases clipped from V and 5 bases from J, the junction kept 7 bases outside the gene matches. The chain's CDR3 is CASSFYGGAEDTQYF. The CDR3 coding sequence is TGTGCCAGCAGCTTTTACGGGGGGGCGGAAGATACGCAGTATTTT.

The V and J genes are TRBV4-3 and TRBJ1-2; D gene ambiguous. The length of the CDR3 is 15 residues. V gave up 1 base and J gave up 0 bases, with 9 bases separating them. Per the germline V gene, CDR1 is LGHNA and CDR2 is YSLEER. The CDR3 spells CASSQVAAANYGYTF. The CDR3 DNA is TGCGCCAGCAGCCAAGTAGCGGCAGCTAACTATGGCTACACCTTC.

This rearrangement joins TRBV18 to TRBJ1-6; 10 bases fit TRBD1. Unmatched junction bases numbered 3, after V lost 2 bases and J lost 8 bases. Germline CDR1 and CDR2: KGHSH and LQKENI. The length of the CDR3 is 15 residues. CDR3 DNA: TGTGCCAGCTCACCATGGGACAGGGGTGATTCACCCCTCCACTTT. This sequence encodes CASSPWDRGDSPLHF.

This chain uses TRBV5-5 with TRBJ2-4; D not certain. V was clipped by 5 bases and J by 0 bases, with 12 bases between them. The CDR3 has 15 amino acids. CDR1 is SGHKS, CDR2 YYEKEE, per germline (reference sequence). Written as DNA, the CDR3 is TGTGCCAGCAGGTCCCTCGCCCTAGCCAAAAACATTCAGTACTTC. Encoded protein: CASRSLALAKNIQYF.

The rearrangement uses TRBV6-6 and TRBJ2-5, with 9 nucleotides matching TRBD2. CDR3 length equals 13 residues. Germline CDR1 MNHNY, CDR2 SVGAGI (reference sequence). The V and J ends lost 4 bases and 6 bases, in that order; junction bases with no gene match: 3. The CDR3 loop is CASSSSGRQTQYF. The DNA of the CDR3 is TGTGCCAGCAGTTCAAGCGGGAGGCAGACCCAGTACTTC.

This chain connects TRBV2 to TRBJ1-2; the D is unclear. The ends were cut back, 11 bases at V and 7 bases at J, with 5 bases in the middle. CDR1 and CDR2 from the germline V gene are SNHLY and FYNNEI. The CDR3 is made up of 8 amino acids. The CDR3 loop reads CADGGYTF. CDR3 sequence (DNA): TGTGCCGACGGTGGCTACACCTTC.